This T cell receptor beta chain emerged from a study of OX40 agonist ivuxolimab in advanced cancers. Study background: Six ivuxolimab dose levels, 0.01 to 10 mg/kg, were given intravenously every 2 weeks.

A word on this clone: Its antigen is as yet unknown.

Germline V CDR1 and CDR2: SGHAT, FQNNGV. The CDR3 has 14 residues. Trimming cost V 0 bases and J 7 bases, with 12 bases left between them. Study results and caveats: Clonal expansion was seen in CD4+ and CD8+ blood T cells by week 6 at 0.1 to 3.0 mg/kg.

Data came from immunoSEQ multiplex PCR; TCRdb stores just in-frame clones and leaves some out. This table holds approximately 35,000 clones, around 90% found once. The TCR was taken from an adult with an advanced solid tumor such as melanoma, head and neck, liver or kidney cancer. Sequenced material: CD4+ or CD8+ T cells sorted from blood, taken in a trial of the OX40 agonist ivuxolimab. The chain joins TRBV11-2 to TRBJ1-1, with D maybe TRBD1 (5 bases). CDR3 region: CASSLDPGGVEAFF. CDR3 coding DNA: TGTGCCAGCAGCTTAGATCCGGGGGGAGTTGAAGCTTTCTTT.